This passage covers 3 T cell receptor beta chains from one sample sequenced in a study of CD8+ T cells in alopecia areata. Treatment denoted: oral pan-JAK inhibitor, 5-10 mg twice daily. Sequencing relied on a cDNA template that was reverse transcribed from extracted RNA. Measured with immunoSEQ multiplex PCR; TCRdb has only the in-frame clones, and not every one. The sample carries approximately 120,000 clones, 60% to 65% recorded once. Sample: CD4+ T cells sorted from blood, taken at week 4, from a patient treated with tofacitinib. The receptors originated from a human donor with alopecia areata.

The chain recombines TRBV6-1 with TRBJ2-3, with a weak D call TRBD1 (5 bases). The CDR3 is made up of 14 amino acids. Trimming took off 3 bases at V and 2 bases at J, with 9 bases between the two ends. CDR1 is MNHNS, CDR2 SASEGT, per germline. The CDR3 spells CASSEGLVTDTQYF. The CDR3 region has the DNA TGTGCCAGCAGTGAGGGGCTGGTCACAGATACGCAGTATTTT.

V and J are TRBV6-6 and TRBJ1-1; D unclear. CDR1 MNHNY and CDR2 SVGAGI come from the germline V gene (reference sequence). V was clipped by 0 bases and J by 5 bases, with 10 bases between them. The CDR3 has 14 amino acids. The CDR3 region has the DNA TGTGCCAGCAGTTACTCGGTGGGGAATACTGAAGCTTTCTTT. Translating gives CASSYSVGNTEAFF.

This clone was observed a few times. The chain is built from TRBV7-9 and TRBJ2-7; TRBD2 might be the D (7 bases). Germline V gives CDR1 SEHNR, CDR2 FQNEAQ (reference sequence). Trimming removed 7 bases at V and 6 bases at J, with 13 bases between. The CDR3 sequence is 12 residues long. The CDR3 region is CASNWGGGEQYF. DNA of the CDR3: TGTGCCAGCAACTGGGGAGGGGGCGAGCAGTACTTC.